This T cell receptor beta chain was captured by sequencing in a study of blood T cell repertoires in COVID-19. Study details: The United States, Italy and Spain were the sources of the acute and convalescent COVID-19 samples. PBMCs, B-cell-depleted T cells, or T cells were the source of the cDNA or gDNA that made up the material.

Original data processing: Reference gene primer amplification gave estimated nucleated cell counts. Sequenced by immunoSEQ multiplex PCR; TCRdb stores in-frame clones only, minus some. V and J calls and clone size are copied from that table; D and trimming were computed from the DNA. Of 15,000 to 17,000 clones listed, 70% to 90% are singletons. Looked up from germline, CDR1 is KGHSH and CDR2 is LQKENI. The CDR3 totals 15 residues. V dropped 3 bases and J dropped 6; count of bases not matched to a gene: 3. The sequencing sample was made of peripheral blood. The V call is TRBV18, the J call TRBJ1-5; 12 bases map to TRBD1. The source is a man between 65 and 85 years old in a cohort sampled during active COVID-19. The CDR3 DNA is TGTGCCAGCTCACCGGGACAGGGGGCTGGTCAGCCCCAGCATTTT. Amino acid sequence: CASSPGQGAGQPQHF.